This TCR beta chain appears in the sequencing data of a study of blood T cell repertoires in COVID-19. Study at large: The samples span acute and convalescent COVID-19 from the United States, Italy and Spain.

In germline, CDR1 is MGHDK, CDR2 SYGVNS. This CDR3 spans 15 amino acids. V lost 1 base and J 7 bases, leaving 11 bases between the germline ends. Sequencing used immunoSEQ multiplex PCR; TCRdb keeps in-frame clones, though not all of them. This sample has roughly 150,000 clones, with around four fifths found just once. The chain employs TRBV25-1 and TRBJ1-6; maybe TRBD1 (5 bases). Sequenced sample: peripheral blood. This clonotype was sampled from a man aged 65 to 79 with acute or convalescent COVID-19. In DNA, the CDR3 is TGTGCCAGCAGTGAATCCGTGGGGCGGAATTCACCCCTCCACTTT. Amino acids: CASSESVGRNSPLHF.